This T cell receptor (beta chain) was recovered during a study of shared T cell receptors in the human thymus (dated by TCRdb to about 2021). General notes on the study: The study examined how self-reactive, shared T-cell receptor alpha chains are generated in the human thymus.

Libraries came from the immunoSEQ multiplex PCR assay. What TCRdb holds here is the immuneACCESS table cut down to in-frame rearrangements. Part of the clones is not present; checked against another copy, under half of the missing clones reflect an unresolved V gene, and the others are unexplained. The sample table lists a few hundred thousand clones, over 90% of them with a count of one. The ten largest make up roughly 0.021% of the sample. The CDR3 has 15 amino acids, counting the end cysteine and phenylalanine. The read is trimmed to its CDR3 DNA, 45 bases read in frame from base 1. Per the germline V gene, MNHEY is the CDR1 and SVGAGI is the CDR2. At the junction V is shortened by 7 bases and J by 5 bases, with 21 bases in between. Remarks on this clone: The specificity of this receptor is unknown. No base-level quality is on record; no much larger clone is a single base apart.

This clonotype was obtained from a human donor. The chain employs TRBV6-5 and TRBJ2-7; the D segment may tentatively be TRBD1 or TRBD2, each giving 5 matched bases. Sequences were obtained from thymocytes. The CDR3 reads as follows: CASNRGTPLLDEQYF. The nucleotides read TGTGCCAGCAATCGAGGGACCCCCCTTTTAGACGAGCAGTACTTC.